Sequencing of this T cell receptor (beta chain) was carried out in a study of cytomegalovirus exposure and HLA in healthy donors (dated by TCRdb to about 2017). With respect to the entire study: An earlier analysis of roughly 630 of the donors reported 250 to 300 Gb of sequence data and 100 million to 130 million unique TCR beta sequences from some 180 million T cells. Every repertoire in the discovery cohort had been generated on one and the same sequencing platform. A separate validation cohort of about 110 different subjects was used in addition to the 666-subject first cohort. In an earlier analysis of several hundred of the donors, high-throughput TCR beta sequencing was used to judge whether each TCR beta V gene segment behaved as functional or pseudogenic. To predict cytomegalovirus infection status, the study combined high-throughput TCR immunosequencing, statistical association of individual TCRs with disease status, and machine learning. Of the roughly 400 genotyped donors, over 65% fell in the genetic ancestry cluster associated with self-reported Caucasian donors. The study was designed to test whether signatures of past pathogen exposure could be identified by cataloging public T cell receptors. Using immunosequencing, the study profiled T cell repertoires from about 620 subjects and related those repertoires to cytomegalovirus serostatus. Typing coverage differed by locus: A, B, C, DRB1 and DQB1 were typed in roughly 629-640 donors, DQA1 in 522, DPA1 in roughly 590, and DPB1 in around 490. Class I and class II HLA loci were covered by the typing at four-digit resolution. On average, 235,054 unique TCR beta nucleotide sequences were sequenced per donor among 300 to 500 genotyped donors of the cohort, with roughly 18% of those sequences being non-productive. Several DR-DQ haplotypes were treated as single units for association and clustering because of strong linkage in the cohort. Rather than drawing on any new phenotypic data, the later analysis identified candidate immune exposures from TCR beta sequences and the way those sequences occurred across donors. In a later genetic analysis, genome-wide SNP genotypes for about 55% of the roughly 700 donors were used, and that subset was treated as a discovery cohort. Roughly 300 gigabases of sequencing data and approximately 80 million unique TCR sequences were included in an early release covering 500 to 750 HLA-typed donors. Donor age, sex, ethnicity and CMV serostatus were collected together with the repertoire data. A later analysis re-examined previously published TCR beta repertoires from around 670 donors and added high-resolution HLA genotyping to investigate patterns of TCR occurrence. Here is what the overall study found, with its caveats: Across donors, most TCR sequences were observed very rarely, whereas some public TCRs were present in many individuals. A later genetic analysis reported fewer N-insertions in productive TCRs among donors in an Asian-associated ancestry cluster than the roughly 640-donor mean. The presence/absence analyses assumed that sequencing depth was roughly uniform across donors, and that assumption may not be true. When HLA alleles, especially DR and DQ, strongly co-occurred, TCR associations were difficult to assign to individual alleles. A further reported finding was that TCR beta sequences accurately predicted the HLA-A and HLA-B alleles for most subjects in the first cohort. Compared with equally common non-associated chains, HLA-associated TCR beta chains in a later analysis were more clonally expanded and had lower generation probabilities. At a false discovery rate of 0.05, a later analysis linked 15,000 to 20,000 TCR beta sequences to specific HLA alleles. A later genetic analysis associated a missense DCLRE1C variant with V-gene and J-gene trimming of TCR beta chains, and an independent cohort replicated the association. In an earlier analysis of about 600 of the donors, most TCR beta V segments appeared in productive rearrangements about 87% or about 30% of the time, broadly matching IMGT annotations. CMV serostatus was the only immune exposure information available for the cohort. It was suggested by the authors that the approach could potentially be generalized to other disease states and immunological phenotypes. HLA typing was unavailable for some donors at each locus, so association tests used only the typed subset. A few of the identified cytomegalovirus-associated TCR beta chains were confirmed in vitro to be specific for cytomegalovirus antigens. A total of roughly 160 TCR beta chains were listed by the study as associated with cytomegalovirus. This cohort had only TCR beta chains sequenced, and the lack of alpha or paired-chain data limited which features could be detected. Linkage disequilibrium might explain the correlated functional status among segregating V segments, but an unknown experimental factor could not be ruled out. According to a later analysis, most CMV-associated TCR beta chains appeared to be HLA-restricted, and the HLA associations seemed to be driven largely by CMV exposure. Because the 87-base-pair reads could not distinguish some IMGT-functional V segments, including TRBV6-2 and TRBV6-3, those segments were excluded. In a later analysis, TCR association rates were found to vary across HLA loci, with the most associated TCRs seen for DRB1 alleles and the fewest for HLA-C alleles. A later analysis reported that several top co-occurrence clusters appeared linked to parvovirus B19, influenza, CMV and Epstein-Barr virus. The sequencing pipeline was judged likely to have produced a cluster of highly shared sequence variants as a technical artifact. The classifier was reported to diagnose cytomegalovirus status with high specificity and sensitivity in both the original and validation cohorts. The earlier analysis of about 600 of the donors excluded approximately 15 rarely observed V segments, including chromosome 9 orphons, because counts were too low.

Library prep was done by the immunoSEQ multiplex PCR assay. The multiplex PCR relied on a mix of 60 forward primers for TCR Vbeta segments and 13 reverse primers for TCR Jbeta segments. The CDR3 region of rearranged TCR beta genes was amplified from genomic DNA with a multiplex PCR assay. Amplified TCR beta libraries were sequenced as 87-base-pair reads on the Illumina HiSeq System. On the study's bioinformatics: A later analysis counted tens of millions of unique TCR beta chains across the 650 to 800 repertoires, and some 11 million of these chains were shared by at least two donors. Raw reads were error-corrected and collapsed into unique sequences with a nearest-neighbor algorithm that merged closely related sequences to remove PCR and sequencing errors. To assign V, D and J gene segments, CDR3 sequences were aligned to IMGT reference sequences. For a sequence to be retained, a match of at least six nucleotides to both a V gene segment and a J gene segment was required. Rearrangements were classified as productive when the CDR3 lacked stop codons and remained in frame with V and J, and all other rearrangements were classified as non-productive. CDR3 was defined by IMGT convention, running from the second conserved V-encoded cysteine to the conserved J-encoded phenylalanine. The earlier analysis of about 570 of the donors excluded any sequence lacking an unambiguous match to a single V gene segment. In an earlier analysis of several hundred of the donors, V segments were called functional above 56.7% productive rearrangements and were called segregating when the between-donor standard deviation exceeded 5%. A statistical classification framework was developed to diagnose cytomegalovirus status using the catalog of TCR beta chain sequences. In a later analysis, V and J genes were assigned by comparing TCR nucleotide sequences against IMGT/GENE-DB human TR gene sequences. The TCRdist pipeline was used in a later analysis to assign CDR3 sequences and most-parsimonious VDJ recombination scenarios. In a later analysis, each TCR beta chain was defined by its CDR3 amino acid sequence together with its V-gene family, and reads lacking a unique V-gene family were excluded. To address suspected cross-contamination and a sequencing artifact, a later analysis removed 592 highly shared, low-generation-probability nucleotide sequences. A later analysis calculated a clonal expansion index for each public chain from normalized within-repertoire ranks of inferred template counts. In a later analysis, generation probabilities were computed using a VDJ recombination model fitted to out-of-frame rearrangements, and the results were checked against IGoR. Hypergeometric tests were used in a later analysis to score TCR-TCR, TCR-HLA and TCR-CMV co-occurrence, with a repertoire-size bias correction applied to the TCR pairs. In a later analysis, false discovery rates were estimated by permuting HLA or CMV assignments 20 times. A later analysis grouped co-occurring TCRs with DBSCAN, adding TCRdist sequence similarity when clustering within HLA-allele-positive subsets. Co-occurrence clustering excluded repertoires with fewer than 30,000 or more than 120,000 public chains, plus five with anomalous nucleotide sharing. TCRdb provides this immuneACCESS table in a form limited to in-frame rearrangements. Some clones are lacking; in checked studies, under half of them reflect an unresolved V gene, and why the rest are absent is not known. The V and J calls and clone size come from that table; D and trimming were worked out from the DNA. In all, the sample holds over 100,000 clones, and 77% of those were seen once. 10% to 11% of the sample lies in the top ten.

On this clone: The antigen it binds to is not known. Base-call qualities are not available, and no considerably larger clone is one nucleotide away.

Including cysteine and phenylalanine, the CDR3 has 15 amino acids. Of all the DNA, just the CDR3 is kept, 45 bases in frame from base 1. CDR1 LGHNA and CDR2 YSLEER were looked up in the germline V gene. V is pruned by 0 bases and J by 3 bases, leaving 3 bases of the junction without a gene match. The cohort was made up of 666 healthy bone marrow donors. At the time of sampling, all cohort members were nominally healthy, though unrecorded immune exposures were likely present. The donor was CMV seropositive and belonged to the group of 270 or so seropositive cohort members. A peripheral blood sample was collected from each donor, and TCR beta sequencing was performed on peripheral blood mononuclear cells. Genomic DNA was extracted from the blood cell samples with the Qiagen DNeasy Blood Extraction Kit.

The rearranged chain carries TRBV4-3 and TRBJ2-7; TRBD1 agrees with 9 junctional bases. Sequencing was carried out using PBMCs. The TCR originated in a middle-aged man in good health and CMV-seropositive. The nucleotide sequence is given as TGCGCCAGCAGCCAAGACCCGACAGGGGGCTACGAGCAGTACTTC. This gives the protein CASSQDPTGGYEQYF.